These 9 T cell receptor beta chains were all obtained from the same sample, sequenced in a study of T cell responses to AZD1222 COVID-19 vaccine. Some clones are missing from TCRdb's copy, which holds only in-frame ones; the method was immunoSEQ multiplex PCR. This sample has more than 95,000 clones, with roughly 89% found just once. Here the sequenced sample was peripheral blood, taken on day 0 of AZD1222 vaccination. These receptors were collected from an adult in good health.

This chain links TRBV6-2 or TRBV6-3 with TRBJ2-3, with D possibly being TRBD2 (6 bases). CDR3 size: 16 residues. The V gene's germline CDR1 is MNHEY and CDR2 SVGEGT. The V end lost 2 bases, the J end lost 3 bases, and 15 bases lay between the germline ends. CDR3 sequence (DNA): TGTGCCAGCAGTTACGGAGGAGGGCCAGGGACAGATACGCAGTATTTT. Amino acids: CASSYGGGPGTDTQYF.

The CDR3 coding sequence is TGTGCCAGCAGCGCCGGGACAGGGGCTAGCAATCAGCCCCAGCATTTT. This sequence encodes CASSAGTGASNQPQHF. The chain recombines TRBV5-6 with TRBJ1-5, with 10 bases identical to TRBD1. The CDR3 contains 16 residues. J lost 0 bases, V lost 4 bases, and 4 bases had no gene match. The germline V gene encodes CDR1 SGHDT and CDR2 YYEEEE.

The CDR3, as DNA: TGCGCCAGTAGCGACAGCTCCTCTTGGGAGCAGTACTTC. This sequence encodes CASSDSSSWEQYF. The chain links TRBV5-1 to TRBJ2-7; the D gene could be TRBD1 or TRBD2 (5 bases each). The CDR3 is made up of 13 amino acids. Germline V gene data show CDR1 as SGHRS and CDR2 as YFSETQ. V lost 8 bases and J lost 7, with 19 bases in between.

The chain links TRBV11-3 to TRBJ2-1; D remains ambiguous. V dropped 3 bases and J dropped 4 bases, with 13 bases sitting between them. The germline V gene encodes CDR1 SGHNT and CDR2 YENEEA. This CDR3 comprises 15 residues. CDR3 bases: TGTGCCAGCAGCTTTAGCCTTTCCTCTTACAATGAGCAGTTCTTC. Translation gives CASSFSLSSYNEQFF. Filled out from reference TRBV11-3 and TRBJ2-1, the complete variable domain reads EAGVVQSPRYKIIEKKQPVAFWCNPISGHNTLYWYLQNLGQGPELLIRYENEEAVDDSQLPKDRFSAERLKGVDSTLKIQPAELGDSAVYLCASSFSLSSYNEQFFGPGTRLTVL.

V and J are TRBV12-3 or TRBV12-4 and TRBJ2-2; D gene ambiguous. CDR3 length equals 13 residues. V was trimmed by 6 bases and J by 4 bases, leaving 9 bases between them. The CDR3 loop is CASSPTGTGELFF. The CDR3 DNA is TGTGCCAGCAGCCCGACGGGCACCGGGGAGCTGTTTTTT.

Many counts were recorded for this clone. This rearrangement joins TRBV7-2 to TRBJ2-1, with 8 bases identical to TRBD2. The ends lost 4 bases at V and 7 bases at J; junction bases unmatched: 3. Germline V gene data show CDR1 as SGHTA and CDR2 as FQGNSA. The CDR3 length is 13 residues. Written as DNA, the CDR3 is TGTGCCAGCAGCTCCGTAGCGGGGAATGAGCAGTTCTTC. Translated: CASSSVAGNEQFF.

The rearrangement links TRBV7-2 to TRBJ1-5; possible D gene TRBD1, 5 bases. The CDR3 consists of 16 residues. The V end was cut by 2 bases, the J end by 2 bases, with 13 bases between. Germline CDR1 and CDR2: SGHTA and FQGNSA. The CDR3 nucleotides read TGTGCCAGCAGCTTATTGGCGACAGTACGCAATCAGCCCCAGCATTTT. Translation gives CASSLLATVRNQPQHF.

The chain couples TRBV3-1 (or the pseudogene TRBV3-2) to TRBJ1-1, with no clear D. The germline V gene has CDR1 LGHDT and CDR2 YNNKEL (reference sequence). Trimming shortened V by 0 bases and J by 0 bases, and 8 bases separated the two germline ends. This CDR3 contains 15 residues. The CDR3 DNA is TGTGCCAGCAGCCAAGACCTCTTTGTGAACACTGAAGCTTTCTTT. Amino acids: CASSQDLFVNTEAFF.

The chain combines TRBV29-1 with TRBJ2-1, with 9 positions matching TRBD1. V shed 4 bases and J 7 bases; nucleotides not matched to a gene: 8. Germline loops: CDR1 SQVTM, CDR2 ANQGSEA. The CDR3 runs 14 residues. The CDR3 DNA follows: TGCAGCGTTGTAAGTTGGACAGGGGCAAATGAGCAGTTCTTC. Amino acid sequence: CSVVSWTGANEQFF.